This T cell receptor (beta chain) was sequenced for a study of Graves' ophthalmopathy and Graves' hyperthyroidism. The sequenced template was RNA, covering the TCR beta CDR3 region. Second-round multiplex PCR came after a first-round RT-PCR that employed HTBI primers. Using its own MiXCR run on the multiplex PCR reads, TCRdb lists one record per CDR3 protein. Among 300,000 to 500,000 distinct CDR3 sequences listed, less than 20% were seen once. The germline CDR1 and CDR2 sequences are SGHTA and FQGNSA. Trimming left V 5 bases short and J 7 bases short, with 9 bases between. This CDR3 has 13 residues. Ten or more counts support this clonotype.

The V gene is TRBV7-2, the J gene TRBJ1-6; D not certain. This receptor was identified in a woman between 18 and 29 years old with stable Graves' hyperthyroidism. The sequencing sample was made of peripheral blood. The CDR3 protein is CASSDGPNSPLHF. The DNA for the CDR3 is TGTGCCAGCAGCGACGGCCCAAATTCACCCCTCCACTTT.